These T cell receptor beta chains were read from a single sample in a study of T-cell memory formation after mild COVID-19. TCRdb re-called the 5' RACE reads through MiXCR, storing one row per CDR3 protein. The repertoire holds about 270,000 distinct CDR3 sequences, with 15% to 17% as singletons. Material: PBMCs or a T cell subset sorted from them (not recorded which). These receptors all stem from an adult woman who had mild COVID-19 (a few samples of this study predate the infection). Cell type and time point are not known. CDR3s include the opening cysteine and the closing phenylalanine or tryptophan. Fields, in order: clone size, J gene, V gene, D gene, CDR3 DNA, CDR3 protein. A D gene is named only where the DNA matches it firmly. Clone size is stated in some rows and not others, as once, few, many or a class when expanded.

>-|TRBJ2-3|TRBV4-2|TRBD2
TGTGCCAGCAGCGTCCGCACCGCCGGGACTAGCGGCAGCACAGATACGCAGTATTTT
CASSVRTAGTSGSTDTQYF
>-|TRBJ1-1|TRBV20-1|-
TGCAGTGCTAGAGGTAGGGTGGTGTTGGGGAACACTGAAGCTTTCTTT
CSARGRVVLGNTEAFF
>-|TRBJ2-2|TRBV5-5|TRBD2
TGTGCCAGCAGCTTTGTAGCGGGGATCAACACCGGGGAGCTGTTTTTT
CASSFVAGINTGELFF
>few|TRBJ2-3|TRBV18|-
TGTGCCAGCTCACGATACCGGGACGGTGGCACGTATGATACGCAGTATTTT
CASSRYRDGGTYDTQYF
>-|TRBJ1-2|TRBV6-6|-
TGTGCCAGCTATAAGACGGGCAGGTCTGGGGGTTATGGCTACACCTTC
CASYKTGRSGGYGYTF
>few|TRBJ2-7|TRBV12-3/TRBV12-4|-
TGTGCCAGCAGTTTAGGTAGCTTTCAACCCTCCTACGAGCAGTACTTC
CASSLGSFQPSYEQYF
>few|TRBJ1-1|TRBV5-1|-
TGCGCCAGCAGCTTGAATGCCTTGGGGGGCACTGAAGCTTTCTTT
CASSLNALGGTEAFF
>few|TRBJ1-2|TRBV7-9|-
TGTGCCAGCAGCTTAGCGGGAGGCTATGGCTACACCTTC
CASSLAGGYGYTF
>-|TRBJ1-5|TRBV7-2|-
TGTGCCAGCAGCGGCTCGAGGTCCGGGTTCGGCAATCAGCCCCAGCATTTT
CASSGSRSGFGNQPQHF
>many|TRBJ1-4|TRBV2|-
TGTGCCAGCAGACAGGGTGGGGAAAAACTGTTTTTT
CASRQGGEKLFF
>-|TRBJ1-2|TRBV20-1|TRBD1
TGCAGTGCTGCCGGGACAGTTAACTATGGCTACACCTTC
CSAAGTVNYGYTF
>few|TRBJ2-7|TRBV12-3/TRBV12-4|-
TGTGCCAGCAGTTTCCGCTGGCAGCCCTACGAGCAGTACTTC
CASSFRWQPYEQYF
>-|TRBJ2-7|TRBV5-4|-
TGTGCCAGCAGCTTGGGAGGGCAGGGAGCGATCGAGCAGTACTTC
CASSLGGQGAIEQYF
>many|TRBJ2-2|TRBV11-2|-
TGTGCCAGCAGCTCGGGGCCTAACACCGGGGAGCTGTTTTTT
CASSSGPNTGELFF
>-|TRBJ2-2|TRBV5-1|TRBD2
TGCGCCAGCAGCTTGGTAGGCAGCGGGGGACCGAACACCGGGGAGCTGTTTTTT
CASSLVGSGGPNTGELFF
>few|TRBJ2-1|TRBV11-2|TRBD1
TGTGCCAGCAGCGGCCGGGACAGGGGAAACAATGAGCAGTTCTTC
CASSGRDRGNNEQFF
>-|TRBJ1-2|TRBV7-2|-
TGTGCCAGCAGCTTACAGGGAAATGGCTACACCTTC
CASSLQGNGYTF